Reported below is one T cell receptor (beta chain). V lost 0 bases to trimming and J lost 2 bases, with 13 bases between them. Germline V lookup: CDR1 SGDLS, CDR2 YYNGEE. This CDR3 is 16 amino acids long. TCRdb keeps only in-frame clones here, not all; method: immunoSEQ multiplex PCR. The sample consists of about 120,000 clones, roughly 91% of them appearing once. These data come from a study of control samples from healthy donors and cancer patients. The TCR was taken from a woman in her seventies in good health. This chain links TRBV9 with TRBJ2-3; possibly TRBD1 or TRBD2 for D (5 bases each). The source material was blood. CDR3 region: CASSVGGNSYTDTQYF. Here the CDR3 DNA reads TGTGCCAGCAGCGTAGGGGGGAACTCGTACACAGATACGCAGTATTTT.